The source of this TCR beta chain is a study of blood T cell repertoires in COVID-19. Two negative PCRs, clearance, or symptom resolution had been documented for recovered Cohort 3 donors. The protocol was immunoSEQ multiplex PCR, while the TCRdb copy is restricted to in-frame clones and leaves out a portion. The table includes a few hundred thousand clones, 84% detected once. V lost 5 bases to trimming and J lost 6 bases; unmatched junction nucleotides: 1. Germline CDR1 reads DFQATT; CDR2 reads SNEGSKA (reference sequence). The CDR3 has 11 residues. The clonotype originates from a woman in her thirties or forties who had recovered from COVID-19. This sequence joins TRBV20-1 and TRBJ1-2; TRBD1 matches 9 bases. Sequenced: PBMCs or T cells enriched from blood (not recorded which). The CDR3 DNA sequence: TGCAGTGCTGGGACAGGGAATGGCTACACCTTC. This translates into CSAGTGNGYTF.